This TCR beta chain was identified in a study of blood T cell repertoires in COVID-19. Study-wide background: The study drew acute and convalescent COVID-19 samples from the United States, Italy and Spain.

Across roughly 25 US areas, participants ranged in age from about 18 to 90 years. The CDR3 is made up of 15 amino acids. The germline V and J ends were trimmed by 2 bases and 3 bases, with 12 bases remaining between them. Germline assignment: CDR1 LNHDA and CDR2 SQIVND (reference sequence). Clones were read by immunoSEQ multiplex PCR, and TCRdb kept only the in-frame ones, dropping some. The sample yields 200,000 to 250,000 clones, roughly 89% seen once. This clone was seen only a few times. The receptor comes from a man younger than 40 who had been exposed to COVID-19. Sequencing was done on a sample of PBMCs or T cells enriched from blood (not recorded which). The J gene is TRBJ2-3, the V gene TRBV19; weak D call: TRBD1 (5 bases). The chain's CDR3 is CASSIQGVRTDTQYF. The DNA for the CDR3 is TGTGCCAGTAGTATACAGGGTGTACGGACAGATACGCAGTATTTT.